These 21 T cell receptor beta chains came from one sample sequenced in a study of blood T cell repertoires in COVID-19. Measured with immunoSEQ multiplex PCR; TCRdb has only the in-frame clones, and not every one. This table holds a few hundred thousand clones, approximately 83% found once. The source material was PBMCs or T cells enriched from blood (not recorded which). Receptors originate from a young man who had recovered from COVID-19.

The rearrangement links TRBV7-8 to TRBJ1-5, with D unresolved. The CDR3 is 13 amino acids. V was trimmed by 1 base and J by 4 bases, leaving 5 bases between them. Germline V gene lookup returns CDR1 SGHVS and CDR2 FQNEAQ. The CDR3, as DNA: TGTGCCAGCAGCTTAGGGGCGAATCAGCCCCAGCATTTT. Its translation: CASSLGANQPQHF.

V gene TRBV2 combines with J gene TRBJ2-5, with TRBD1 identical over 7 bases. Germline V lookup: CDR1 SNHLY, CDR2 FYNNEI. V shed 8 bases, J shed 5 bases, and the junction held 11 bases outside the gene matches. The CDR3 totals 14 residues. Here the CDR3 reads CASYDRVRVETQYF. The DNA for the CDR3 is TGTGCCAGCTACGACAGGGTTAGAGTTGAGACCCAGTACTTC. The full variable domain, with the rest looked up from reference TRBV2 and TRBJ2-5, is EPEVTQTPSHQVTQMGQEVILRCVPISNHLYFYWYRQILGQKVEFLVSFYNNEISEKSEIFDDQFSVERPDGSNFTLKIRSTKLEDSAMYFCASYDRVRVETQYFGPGTRLLVL.

The J gene is TRBJ2-2, the V gene TRBV13; 7 bases are a match to TRBD2. V lost 1 base, J lost 2 bases, and 1 base stayed unmatched. The CDR3 spans 15 residues. Germline lookup yields CDR1 PRHDT and CDR2 FYEKMQ (reference sequence). CDR3 sequence (DNA): TGTGCCAGCAGCTTAGCTAGCGGCAACACCGGGGAGCTGTTTTTT. It codes for CASSLASGNTGELFF.

The rearrangement uses TRBV27 and TRBJ1-2, with D possibly being TRBD1 (6 bases). Germline values: CDR1 MNHEY, CDR2 SMNVEV (reference sequence). The V end was cut by 5 bases, the J end by 8 bases, with 21 bases between. The CDR3 totals 15 residues. The CDR3 spells CASSHNGGGAGGYTF. CDR3 in DNA: TGTGCCAGCAGTCACAATGGAGGGGGGGCGGGCGGCTACACCTTC.

The CDR3 sequence: CASSSPVPRGKHGYTF. In DNA, the CDR3 is TGTGCCAGCAGCTCCCCTGTCCCACGGGGTAAGCATGGCTACACCTTC. The chain is built from TRBV11-2 and TRBJ1-2; D gene uncertain. Per the germline V gene, CDR1 is SGHAT and CDR2 is FQNNGV. This CDR3 spans 16 amino acids. V gave up 4 bases and J gave up 6 bases, with 21 bases separating them.

This clone was observed once. The chain couples TRBV6-5 to TRBJ1-2; the D is unclear. Looked up from germline, CDR1 is MNHEY and CDR2 is SVGAGI. Trimming took off 10 bases at V and 7 bases at J, with 13 bases between the two ends. This CDR3 is 11 amino acids long. The CDR3 sequence: CATRSGIGYTF. The CDR3 DNA is TGTGCCACCCGCTCGGGGATTGGCTACACCTTC.

J is TRBJ2-1 and V is TRBV7-9; TRBD1 aligns across 10 bases. Losses at the gene ends were 5 bases for V and 10 bases for J; bases not matched to a gene: 8. CDR3 size: 14 residues. Germline CDR1 is SEHNR and CDR2 is FQNEAQ (reference sequence). CDR3 bases: TGTGCCAGCAGCGGAGGGGACAGGGGACGCGAGCAGTTCTTC. Translation gives CASSGGDRGREQFF.

This chain connects TRBV10-3 to TRBJ2-3, with 8 bases matching TRBD1. Germline CDR1 and CDR2: ENHRY and SYGVKD. The CDR3 sequence is 17 residues long. V trimming: 2 bases; J trimming: 2 bases; junction bases outside the gene matches: 9. CDR3 sequence reads: CAISEPTTGVVTDTQYF. CDR3 DNA sequence: TGTGCCATCAGTGAGCCCACGACAGGGGTTGTCACAGATACGCAGTATTTT.

The chain joins TRBV2 to TRBJ1-5, with 8 nucleotides matching TRBD1. V gave up 3 bases and J gave up 9 bases; unmatched junction bases: 10. From germline, CDR1 is SNHLY and CDR2 FYNNEI. This CDR3 is 15 amino acids long. The DNA of the CDR3 is TGTGCCAGCAGTGATCGGACAGGGCACCTGGGGCCCCAGCATTTT. This translates into CASSDRTGHLGPQHF.

The chain recombines TRBV9 with TRBJ2-3; D perhaps matches TRBD2 (6 bases). Per the germline V gene, CDR1 is SGDLS and CDR2 is YYNGEE. V lost 3 bases and J lost 4, with 21 bases in between. The CDR3 extends over 17 amino acids. The CDR3 region is CASSAPPGGPLPDTQYF. The CDR3 bases are TGTGCCAGCAGCGCCCCCCCCGGGGGACCCCTCCCAGATACGCAGTATTTT.

This clone was observed once. The gene calls are TRBV4-2 and TRBJ1-2, with 9 bases fitting TRBD1. The trim removed 0 bases at V and 4 bases at J, leaving 6 bases unmatched. This CDR3 contains 16 residues. CDR1 is LGHNA, CDR2 YNFKEQ, per germline. CDR3 protein: CASSQDATGGFYGYTF. CDR3 in DNA: TGTGCCAGCAGCCAAGATGCCACAGGGGGCTTCTATGGCTACACCTTC.

This rearrangement joins TRBV24-1 to TRBJ1-2; D gene ambiguous. The CDR3 runs 13 residues. The germline V gene encodes CDR1 KGHDR and CDR2 SFDVKD. V was shortened by 3 bases and J by 2 bases, with 6 bases between the two germline ends. As DNA, the CDR3 is TGTGCCACCAGTGATGGGGAGAACTATGGCTACACCTTC. Its translation is CATSDGENYGYTF.

The rearrangement joins TRBV5-8 to TRBJ1-1; D is undetermined. The CDR3 is made up of 14 amino acids. V was clipped by 5 bases and J by 1 base, with 12 bases between them. CDR1 SGHTS and CDR2 YDEGEE come from the germline V gene. The CDR3 sequence is CASSKRWANTEAFF. CDR3 nucleotide sequence: TGTGCCAGCAGTAAACGGTGGGCGAACACTGAAGCTTTCTTT. The complete variable domain, with remaining parts taken from reference TRBV5-8 and TRBJ1-1, reads EAGVTQSPTHLIKTRGQQATLRCSPISGHTSVYWYQQALGLGLQFLLWYDEGEERNRGNFPPRFSGRQFPNYSSELNVNALELEDSALYLCASSKRWANTEAFFGQGTRLTVV.

The rearrangement joins TRBV7-3 to TRBJ2-3, with 8 bases matching TRBD2. Per the germline V gene, CDR1 is SGHTA and CDR2 is FQGTGA. The CDR3 is 15 amino acids. With V trimmed by 3 bases and J by 4 bases, 6 bases remained unmatched. The CDR3 DNA is TGTGCCAGCAGCTTCGGGGCGGGGGGCCCAGATACGCAGTATTTT. It is translated as CASSFGAGGPDTQYF.

The chain links TRBV5-1 to TRBJ2-1; perhaps TRBD1 as D (6 bases). The germline CDR1 and CDR2 sequences are SGHRS and YFSETQ. This CDR3 is 16 amino acids long. Trimming shortened V by 4 bases and J by 0 bases, and 14 bases separated the two germline ends. This chain's CDR3 is CASSPAGTISYNEQFF. In nucleotides, the CDR3 is TGCGCCAGCAGCCCAGCCGGGACAATCTCCTACAATGAGCAGTTCTTC.

This clone was observed a few times. The chain joins TRBV2 to TRBJ2-3; a weak D match, TRBD2 (6 bases). CDR1 and CDR2 from the germline V gene are SNHLY and FYNNEI. V lost 5 bases to trimming and J lost 1 base, with 16 bases between them. The length of the CDR3 is 16 residues. The CDR3: CASSIRGGGGTDTQYF. As DNA, the CDR3 is TGTGCCAGCAGTATCCGTGGTGGAGGGGGCACAGATACGCAGTATTTT.

The gene calls are TRBV27 and TRBJ1-3, with a weak D call TRBD1 (6 bases). The CDR3 is made up of 13 amino acids. Germline CDR1 MNHEY, CDR2 SMNVEV (reference sequence). Trimming shortened V by 6 bases and J by 2 bases, and 8 bases separated the two germline ends. The CDR3, as DNA: TGTGCCAGCAGGCGGGGGCCTGGAAACACCATATATTTT. It yields the protein CASRRGPGNTIYF.

The chain combines TRBV5-6 with TRBJ1-3; TRBD1 matches 7 bases. This CDR3 is built from 16 residues. The J segment lost 7 bases and the V segment lost 1 base, leaving 11 bases of the junction unmatched. Germline CDR1 SGHDT, CDR2 YYEEEE. The CDR3 DNA sequence: TGTGCCAGCAGCTTGTCGGAGGGGGCCCTGAGGAACACCATATATTTT. It yields the protein CASSLSEGALRNTIYF.

V gene TRBV4-3 combines with J gene TRBJ2-1; D perhaps matches TRBD1 (6 bases). CDR1 and CDR2 from the germline V gene are LGHNA and YSLEER. Trimming cost V 0 bases and J 8 bases, with 14 bases left between them. The CDR3 loop spans 15 amino acids. The DNA for the CDR3 is TGCGCCAGCAGCCAAGATGGGCAGGGGTTAGATGAGCAGTTCTTC. Protein: CASSQDGQGLDEQFF.

This clone was observed once. This sequence joins TRBV10-2 and TRBJ1-1; D possibly corresponds to TRBD1 (6 bases). Germline V lookup: CDR1 WSHSY, CDR2 SAAADI. The CDR3 runs 13 residues. Deletions cut 6 bases from V and 4 bases from J, with 12 bases between. The CDR3 reads CASRNRESTEAFF. CDR3 coding DNA: TGCGCCAGCAGAAACAGGGAAAGCACTGAAGCTTTCTTT.

This clone was recorded only once. V and J are TRBV5-1 and TRBJ1-1, with D possibly TRBD1 on 6 matching bases. The germline CDR1 and CDR2 sequences are SGHRS and YFSETQ. Trimming removed 3 bases at V and 5 bases at J, with 17 bases between. The CDR3 has 15 amino acids. CDR3 nucleotides: TGCGCCAGCAGCTATTGGGAAACAGGGACGACTGAAGCTTTCTTT. Translation gives CASSYWETGTTEAFF.